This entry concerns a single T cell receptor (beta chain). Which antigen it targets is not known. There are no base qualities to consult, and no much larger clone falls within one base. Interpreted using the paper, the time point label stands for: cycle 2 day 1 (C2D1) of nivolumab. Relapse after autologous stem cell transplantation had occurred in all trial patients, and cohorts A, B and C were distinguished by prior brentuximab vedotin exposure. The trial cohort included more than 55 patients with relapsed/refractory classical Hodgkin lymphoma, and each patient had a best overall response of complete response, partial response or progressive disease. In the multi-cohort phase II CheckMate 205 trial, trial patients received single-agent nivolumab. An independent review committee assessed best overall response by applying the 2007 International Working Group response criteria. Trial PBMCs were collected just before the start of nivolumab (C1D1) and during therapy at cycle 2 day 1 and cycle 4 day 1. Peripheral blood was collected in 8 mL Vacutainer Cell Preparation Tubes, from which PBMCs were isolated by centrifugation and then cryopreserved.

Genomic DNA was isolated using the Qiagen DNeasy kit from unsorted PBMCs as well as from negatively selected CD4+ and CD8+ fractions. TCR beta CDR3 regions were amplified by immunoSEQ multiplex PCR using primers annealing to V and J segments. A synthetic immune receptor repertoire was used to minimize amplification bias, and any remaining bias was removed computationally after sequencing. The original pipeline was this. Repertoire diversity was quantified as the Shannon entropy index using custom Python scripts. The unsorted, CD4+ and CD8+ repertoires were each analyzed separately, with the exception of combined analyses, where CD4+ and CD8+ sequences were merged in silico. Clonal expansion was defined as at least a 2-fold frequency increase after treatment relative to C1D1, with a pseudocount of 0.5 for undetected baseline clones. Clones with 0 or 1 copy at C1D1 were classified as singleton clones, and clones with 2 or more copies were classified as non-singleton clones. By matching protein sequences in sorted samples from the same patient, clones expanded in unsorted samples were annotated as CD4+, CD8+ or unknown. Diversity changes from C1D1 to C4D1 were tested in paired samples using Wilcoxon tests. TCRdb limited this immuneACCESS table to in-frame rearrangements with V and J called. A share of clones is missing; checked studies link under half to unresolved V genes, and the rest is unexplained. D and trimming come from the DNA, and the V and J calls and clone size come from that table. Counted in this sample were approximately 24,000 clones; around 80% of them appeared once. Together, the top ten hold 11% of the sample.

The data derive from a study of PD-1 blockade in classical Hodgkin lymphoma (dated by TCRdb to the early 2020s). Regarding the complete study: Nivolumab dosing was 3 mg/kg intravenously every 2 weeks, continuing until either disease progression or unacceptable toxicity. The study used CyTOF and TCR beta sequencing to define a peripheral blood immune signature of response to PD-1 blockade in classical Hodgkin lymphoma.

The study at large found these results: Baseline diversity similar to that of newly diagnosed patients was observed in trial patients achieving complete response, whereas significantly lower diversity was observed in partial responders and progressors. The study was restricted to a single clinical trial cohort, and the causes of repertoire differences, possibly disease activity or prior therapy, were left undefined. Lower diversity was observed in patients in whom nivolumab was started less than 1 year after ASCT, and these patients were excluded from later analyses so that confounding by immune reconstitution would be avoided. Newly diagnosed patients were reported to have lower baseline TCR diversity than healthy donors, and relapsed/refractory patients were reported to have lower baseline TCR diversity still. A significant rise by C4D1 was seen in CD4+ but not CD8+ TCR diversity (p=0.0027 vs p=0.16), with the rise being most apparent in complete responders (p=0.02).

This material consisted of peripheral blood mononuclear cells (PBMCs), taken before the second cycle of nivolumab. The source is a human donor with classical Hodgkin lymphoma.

The DNA is TGTGCCAGCAGCTTATTGGTGGCAGATACGCAGTATTTT. It is translated as CASSLLVADTQYF. The chain is made from TRBV11-2 and TRBJ2-3, with the D gene uncertain. Trimming takes 2 bases from V and 4 bases from J, and the germline ends sit 7 bases apart. Its CDR3 holds 13 amino acids, cysteine through phenylalanine. Only CDR3 DNA is held: 39 bases, read in frame from base 1. Looking up the germline V gene yields CDR1 SGHAT and CDR2 FQNNGV.